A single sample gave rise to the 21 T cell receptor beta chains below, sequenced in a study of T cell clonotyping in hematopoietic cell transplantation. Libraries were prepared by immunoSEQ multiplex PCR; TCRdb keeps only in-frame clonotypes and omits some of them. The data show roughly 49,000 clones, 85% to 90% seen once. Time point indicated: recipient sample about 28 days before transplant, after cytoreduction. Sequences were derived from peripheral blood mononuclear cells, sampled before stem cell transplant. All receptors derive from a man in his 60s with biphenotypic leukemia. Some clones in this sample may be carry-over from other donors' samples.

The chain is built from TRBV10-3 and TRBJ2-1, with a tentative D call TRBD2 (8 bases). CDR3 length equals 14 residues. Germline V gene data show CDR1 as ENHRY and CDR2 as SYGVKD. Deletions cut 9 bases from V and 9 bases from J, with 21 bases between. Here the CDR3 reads CAIAQGTRRVEQFF. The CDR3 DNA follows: TGTGCCATAGCACAGGGGACTAGGAGGGTTGAGCAGTTCTTC.

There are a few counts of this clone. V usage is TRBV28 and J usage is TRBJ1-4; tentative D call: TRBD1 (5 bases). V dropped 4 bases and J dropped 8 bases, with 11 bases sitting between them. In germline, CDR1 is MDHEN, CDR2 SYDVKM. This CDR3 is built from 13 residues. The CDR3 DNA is TGTGCCAGCAGTTCCAGGGCGGAAGAAAAACTGTTTTTT. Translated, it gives CASSSRAEEKLFF.

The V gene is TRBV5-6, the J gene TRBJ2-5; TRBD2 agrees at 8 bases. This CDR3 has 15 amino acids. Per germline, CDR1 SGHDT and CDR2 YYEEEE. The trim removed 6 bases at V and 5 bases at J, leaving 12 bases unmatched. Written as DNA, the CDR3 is TGTGCCAGCACCCTATTTGCGGGGGGCTCGGAGACCCAGTACTTC. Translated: CASTLFAGGSETQYF.

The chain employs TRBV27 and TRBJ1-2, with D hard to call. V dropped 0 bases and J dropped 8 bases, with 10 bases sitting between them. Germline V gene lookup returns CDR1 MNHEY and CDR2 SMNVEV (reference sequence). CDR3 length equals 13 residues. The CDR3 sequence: CASSLSAAEGYTF. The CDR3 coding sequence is TGTGCCAGCAGTTTATCGGCAGCTGAGGGCTACACCTTC.

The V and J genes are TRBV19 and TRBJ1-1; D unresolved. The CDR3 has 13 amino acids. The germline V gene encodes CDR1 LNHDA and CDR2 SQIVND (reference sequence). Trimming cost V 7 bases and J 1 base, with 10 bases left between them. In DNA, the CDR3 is TGTGCCAGTATAAGGTTAGGGAACACTGAAGCTTTCTTT. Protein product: CASIRLGNTEAFF.

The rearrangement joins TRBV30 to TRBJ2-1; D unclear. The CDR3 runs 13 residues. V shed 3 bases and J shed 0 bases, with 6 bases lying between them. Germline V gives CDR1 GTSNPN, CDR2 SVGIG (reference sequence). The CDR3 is CAWSGSSYNEQFF. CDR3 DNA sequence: TGTGCCTGGAGCGGAAGCTCCTACAATGAGCAGTTCTTC.

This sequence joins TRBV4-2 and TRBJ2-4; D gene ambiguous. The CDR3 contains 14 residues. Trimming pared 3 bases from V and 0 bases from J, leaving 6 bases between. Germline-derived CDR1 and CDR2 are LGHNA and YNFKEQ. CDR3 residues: CASSHIEAKNIQYF. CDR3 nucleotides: TGTGCCAGCAGCCATATCGAAGCCAAAAACATTCAGTACTTC.

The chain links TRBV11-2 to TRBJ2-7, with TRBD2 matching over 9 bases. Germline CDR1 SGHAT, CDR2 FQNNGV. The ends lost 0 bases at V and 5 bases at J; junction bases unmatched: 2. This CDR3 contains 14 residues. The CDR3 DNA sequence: TGTGCCAGCAGCTTAGAGCGGGAGGGCAACGAGCAGTACTTC. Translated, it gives CASSLEREGNEQYF.

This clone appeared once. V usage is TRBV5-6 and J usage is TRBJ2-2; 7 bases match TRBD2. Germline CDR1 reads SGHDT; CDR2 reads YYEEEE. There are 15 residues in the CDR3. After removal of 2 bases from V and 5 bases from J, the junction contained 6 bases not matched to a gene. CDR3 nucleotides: TGTGCCAGCAGCTTACGGGAGGCCCTTACCGGGGAGCTGTTTTTT. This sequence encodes CASSLREALTGELFF.

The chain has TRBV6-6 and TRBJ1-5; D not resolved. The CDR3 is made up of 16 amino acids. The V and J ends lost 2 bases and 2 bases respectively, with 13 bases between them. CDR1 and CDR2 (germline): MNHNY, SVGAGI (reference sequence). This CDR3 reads CASSYPEFTGNQPQHF. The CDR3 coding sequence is TGTGCCAGCAGTTACCCCGAATTCACAGGCAATCAGCCCCAGCATTTT.

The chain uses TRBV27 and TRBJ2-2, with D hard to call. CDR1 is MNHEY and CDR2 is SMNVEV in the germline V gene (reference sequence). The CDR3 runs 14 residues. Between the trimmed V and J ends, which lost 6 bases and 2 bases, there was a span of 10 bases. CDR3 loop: CASRFRINTGELFF. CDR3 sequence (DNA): TGTGCCAGCAGATTCAGGATAAACACCGGGGAGCTGTTTTTT.

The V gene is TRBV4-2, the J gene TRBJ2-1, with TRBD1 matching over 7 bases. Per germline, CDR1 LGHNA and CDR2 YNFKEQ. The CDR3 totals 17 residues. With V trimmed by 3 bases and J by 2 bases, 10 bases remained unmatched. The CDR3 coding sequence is TGTGCCAGCAGCCAGGACGAGGGGGCAGAGACCTACAATGAGCAGTTCTTC. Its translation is CASSQDEGAETYNEQFF.

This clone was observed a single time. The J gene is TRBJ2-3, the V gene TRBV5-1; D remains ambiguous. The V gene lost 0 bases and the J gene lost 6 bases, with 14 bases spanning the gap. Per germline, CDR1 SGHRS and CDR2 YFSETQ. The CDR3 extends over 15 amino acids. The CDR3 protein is CASSLGTLPADTQYF. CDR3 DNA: TGCGCCAGCAGCTTGGGGACCCTTCCGGCGGATACGCAGTATTTT.

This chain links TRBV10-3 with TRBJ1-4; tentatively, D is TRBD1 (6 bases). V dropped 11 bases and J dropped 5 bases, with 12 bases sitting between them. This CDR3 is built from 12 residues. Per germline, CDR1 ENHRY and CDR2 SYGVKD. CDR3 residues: CAPPGANEKLFF. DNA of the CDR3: TGTGCCCCCCCGGGGGCGAATGAAAAACTGTTTTTT.

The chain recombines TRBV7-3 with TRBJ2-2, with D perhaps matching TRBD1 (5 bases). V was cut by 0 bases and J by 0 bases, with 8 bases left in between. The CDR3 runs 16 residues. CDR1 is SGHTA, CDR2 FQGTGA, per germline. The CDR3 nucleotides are TGTGCCAGCAGCTTAACGTACAGGTCGAACACCGGGGAGCTGTTTTTT. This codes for CASSLTYRSNTGELFF.

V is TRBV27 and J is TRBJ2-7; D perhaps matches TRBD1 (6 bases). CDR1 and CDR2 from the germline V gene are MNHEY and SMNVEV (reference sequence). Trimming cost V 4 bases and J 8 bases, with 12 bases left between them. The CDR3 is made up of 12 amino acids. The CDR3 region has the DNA TGTGCCAGCAGTTCAATCAGGGGCCAGCAGTACTTC. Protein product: CASSSIRGQQYF.

In DNA, the CDR3 is TGTGCCAGCAGCTTAGGACGGACAGCGATACAAACTAATGAAAAACTGTTTTTT. Residues: CASSLGRTAIQTNEKLFF. The rearrangement joins TRBV7-9 to TRBJ1-4, with a tentative D call TRBD1 (6 bases). With 1 base removed from V and 1 base from J, the gap between germline ends came to 16 bases. Looked up from germline, CDR1 is SEHNR and CDR2 is FQNEAQ (reference sequence). The CDR3 length is 18 residues.

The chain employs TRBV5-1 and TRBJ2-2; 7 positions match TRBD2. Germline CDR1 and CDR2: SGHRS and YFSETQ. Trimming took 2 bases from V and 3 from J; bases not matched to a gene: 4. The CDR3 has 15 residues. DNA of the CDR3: TGCGCCAGCAGCTTAACTAGCGATGACACCGGGGAGCTGTTTTTT. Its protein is CASSLTSDDTGELFF.

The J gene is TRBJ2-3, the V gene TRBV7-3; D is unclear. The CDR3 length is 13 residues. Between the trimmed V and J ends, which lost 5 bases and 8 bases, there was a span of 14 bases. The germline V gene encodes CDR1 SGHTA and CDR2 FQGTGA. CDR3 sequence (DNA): TGTGCCAGCAGCCCTGAGCTCGGGTTTACGCAGTATTTT. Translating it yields CASSPELGFTQYF.

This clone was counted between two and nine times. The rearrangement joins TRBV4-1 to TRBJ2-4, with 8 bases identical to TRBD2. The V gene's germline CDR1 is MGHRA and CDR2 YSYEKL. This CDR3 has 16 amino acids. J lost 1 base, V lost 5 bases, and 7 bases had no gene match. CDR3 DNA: TGCGCCAGCAGCAGGCAGCGGGAGCAGGCCAAAAACATTCAGTACTTC. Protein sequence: CASSRQREQAKNIQYF.

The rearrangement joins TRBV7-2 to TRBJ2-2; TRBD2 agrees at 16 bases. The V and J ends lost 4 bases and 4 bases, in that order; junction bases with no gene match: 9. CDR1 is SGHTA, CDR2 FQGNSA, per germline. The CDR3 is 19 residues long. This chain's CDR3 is CASSSGGTSGRAGTGELFF. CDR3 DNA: TGTGCCAGCAGCTCCGGCGGGACTAGCGGGAGGGCCGGCACCGGGGAGCTGTTTTTT.